These 27 T cell receptor beta chains were all obtained from the same sample, sequenced in a study of blood T cells in healthy people across ages. The second PCR ran roughly 7 to 12 cycles with a sample-barcoded 5' primer and J-beta primers. MiXCR was run by TCRdb on the 5' RACE reads, yielding one entry per CDR3 protein. The sample gives about 650,000 distinct CDR3 sequences, roughly 32% of which show up once; over 15% is in the top ten. Sequencing was carried out using blood. The receptor set was obtained from a woman older than 75 in good health.

V usage is TRBV5-1 and J usage is TRBJ2-2, with 7 bases fitting TRBD2. Germline CDR1 and CDR2: SGHRS and YFSETQ. The V and J ends lost 4 bases and 2 bases, in that order; junction bases with no gene match: 5. CDR3 length: 15 residues. CDR3 in amino acids: CASSPGRANTGELFF. CDR3 sequence (DNA): TGCGCCAGCAGCCCGGGGAGGGCCAACACCGGGGAGCTGTTTTTT.

The chain uses TRBV6-2 or TRBV6-3 and TRBJ1-2, with TRBD1 matching over 7 bases. Germline CDR1 reads MNHEY; CDR2 reads SVGEGT. V was pared by 5 bases and J by 4 bases, with 7 bases of the junction left unmatched. This CDR3 has 14 amino acids. CDR3 DNA sequence: TGTGCCAGCAGTCGTGGGACAGCAATCTATGGCTACACCTTC. Amino acids: CASSRGTAIYGYTF.

This clonotype occurred many times. The chain joins TRBV7-3 to TRBJ1-1; no reliable D call. The germline V gene encodes CDR1 SGHTA and CDR2 FQGTGA. This CDR3 spans 14 amino acids. Trimming removed 3 bases at V and 5 bases at J, with 13 bases between. The CDR3 sequence is CASSLDGSRTEAFF. The CDR3 DNA reads as TGTGCCAGCAGCTTGGACGGTTCGAGGACTGAAGCTTTCTTT.

This sequence joins TRBV4-2 and TRBJ2-1; TRBD1 matches at 10 bases. CDR1 is LGHNA and CDR2 is YNFKEQ in the germline V gene. Unmatched junction bases numbered 11, after V lost 4 bases and J lost 8 bases. The CDR3 totals 16 residues. The CDR3 region has the DNA TGTGCCAGCAGCCCCCAGGAGACAGGGGGCGCGGATGAGCAGTTCTTC. Translating it yields CASSPQETGGADEQFF.

This clonotype has a count of ten or more. The V and J genes are TRBV7-9 and TRBJ2-1; D ambiguous. With the DNA end fitting TRBJ2-7 better, the J assignment may be wrong. Germline lookup yields CDR1 SEHNR and CDR2 FQNEAQ (reference sequence). The CDR3 totals 13 residues. Written as DNA, the CDR3 is TGTGCCAGCAGCTCCGACCTTCACAATGAGCAGTACTTC. Encoded protein: CASSSDLHNEQYF.

This clonotype was counted at least ten times. The chain combines TRBV6-1 with TRBJ2-7, with a tentative D call TRBD2 (6 bases). Germline values: CDR1 MNHNS, CDR2 SASEGT. V was trimmed by 8 bases and J by 0 bases, leaving 17 bases between them. The CDR3 is 15 residues long. As DNA, the CDR3 is TGTGCCAGCGGCGCACTAGCTAGCACCTCCTACGAGCAGTACTTC. Amino acid sequence: CASGALASTSYEQYF.

The V call is TRBV28, the J call TRBJ1-1; 7 positions agree with TRBD1. After removal of 6 bases from V and 4 bases from J, the junction contained 5 bases not matched to a gene. The CDR3 covers 13 residues. Germline V gene lookup returns CDR1 MDHEN and CDR2 SYDVKM. CDR3 sequence (DNA): TGTGCCAGCAGGGCAGGGGGTAGCACTGAAGCTTTCTTT. This codes for CASRAGGSTEAFF.

This clonotype was seen a single time. The chain recombines TRBV20-1 with TRBJ2-1, with D maybe TRBD1 (5 bases). The CDR3 sequence is 13 residues long. Per germline, CDR1 DFQATT and CDR2 SNEGSKA (reference sequence). The V end lost 2 bases, the J end lost 7 bases, and 12 bases lay between the germline ends. The CDR3 DNA follows: TGCAGTGCTAGAAAGGGGTTGGGGAATGAGCAGTTCTTC. Translating gives CSARKGLGNEQFF.

This clonotype showed up many times. V and J are TRBV6-2 or TRBV6-3 and TRBJ1-2, with TRBD1 matching over 8 bases. The germline V gene has CDR1 MNHEY and CDR2 SVGEGT. Trimming removed 5 bases from V and 3 bases from J; junction bases left unmatched: 8. The CDR3 has 15 amino acids. In DNA, the CDR3 is TGTGCCAGCAGTCGATCCGGGACAGGACACTATGGCTACACCTTC. Amino acids: CASSRSGTGHYGYTF.

This clonotype was counted at least ten times. The chain joins TRBV4-3 to TRBJ1-2, with a weak D call TRBD1 (6 bases). CDR1 and CDR2 (germline): LGHNA, YSLEER. The V end lost 0 bases, the J end lost 0 bases, and 11 bases lay between the germline ends. The CDR3 has 16 amino acids. CDR3 sequence reads: CASSQDGGQANYGYTF. The CDR3 region has the DNA TGCGCCAGCAGCCAAGACGGGGGACAAGCTAACTATGGCTACACCTTC.

The rearrangement joins TRBV12-3 or TRBV12-4 to TRBJ1-4; D might be TRBD1 (5 bases). The CDR3 contains 15 residues. V was trimmed by 10 bases and J by 8 bases, leaving 23 bases between them. This CDR3 reads CATQPGTRSGEKLFF. In DNA form, the CDR3 reads TGTGCCACCCAACCAGGGACCCGCTCGGGCGAAAAACTGTTTTTT.

The rearrangement links TRBV5-1 to TRBJ2-1; D is unresolved. V lost 0 bases and J 4 bases, leaving 11 bases between the germline ends. Germline CDR1 is SGHRS and CDR2 is YFSETQ. The length of the CDR3 is 15 residues. The CDR3 spells CASSLARTAYNEQFF. Written as DNA, the CDR3 is TGCGCCAGCAGCTTGGCTCGGACGGCGTACAATGAGCAGTTCTTC.

This clonotype was found a few times. The chain is built from TRBV13 and TRBJ1-1; weak D call: TRBD1 (6 bases). Germline lookup yields CDR1 PRHDT and CDR2 FYEKMQ (reference sequence). Trimming took off 4 bases at V and 5 bases at J, with 20 bases between the two ends. CDR3 length equals 16 residues. The CDR3 DNA sequence: TGTGCCAGCAGCTGGAGGGCTACAGGGCGTGTGACTGAAGCTTTCTTT. It encodes CASSWRATGRVTEAFF.

The chain joins TRBV7-2 to TRBJ2-1, with 7 nucleotides matching TRBD2. This CDR3 is 18 amino acids long. With 5 bases clipped from V and 2 bases from J, the junction kept 15 bases outside the gene matches. Germline assignment: CDR1 SGHTA and CDR2 FQGNSA. CDR3 sequence reads: CASSDLVLAGVPYNEQFF. The CDR3 nucleotides are TGTGCCAGCAGCGACCTCGTTTTGGCGGGGGTACCCTACAATGAGCAGTTCTTC. Using reference TRBV7-2 and TRBJ2-1 for the parts outside the CDR3, the full variable domain is GAGVSQSPSNKVTEKGKDVELRCDPISGHTALYWYRQSLGQGLEFLIYFQGNSAPDKSGLPSDRFSAERTGGSVSTLTIQRTQQEDSAVYLCASSDLVLAGVPYNEQFFGPGTRLTVL.

The chain joins TRBV28 to TRBJ2-5; the D is unclear. Deletions cut 3 bases from V and 0 bases from J, with 20 bases between. CDR1 and CDR2 (germline): MDHEN, SYDVKM. The CDR3 runs 18 residues. The CDR3 DNA follows: TGTGCCAGCAGTTTGGACGCCTTGGAGCAGCGTAACCAAGAGACCCAGTACTTC. Translation gives CASSLDALEQRNQETQYF.

Ten or more counts support this clonotype. The chain uses TRBV6-2 or TRBV6-3 and TRBJ2-5; no clear D gene. The ends were cut back, 2 bases at V and 2 bases at J, with 9 bases in the middle. The CDR3 loop spans 14 amino acids. Germline CDR1 reads MNHEY; CDR2 reads SVGEGT. DNA of the CDR3: TGTGCCAGCAGTTACCCCCAGGAACAAGAGACCCAGTACTTC. Amino acids: CASSYPQEQETQYF.

This clonotype was counted many times. The J gene is TRBJ2-1, the V gene TRBV20-1; 12 nucleotides agree with TRBD2. V lost 6 bases to trimming and J lost 3 bases; unmatched junction nucleotides: 21. In germline, CDR1 is DFQATT, CDR2 SNEGSKA (reference sequence). The CDR3 is made up of 20 amino acids. CDR3 nucleotide sequence: TGCAGTGCCCATATGGTGGGAACTAGCGGGGGGCGTTTACTCTACAATGAGCAGTTCTTC. As protein: CSAHMVGTSGGRLLYNEQFF.

This chain joins TRBV7-2 and TRBJ2-4; D may be TRBD2 (6 bases). The J call is doubtful: the DNA matches TRBJ2-7 better. The CDR3 extends over 15 amino acids. Germline CDR1 reads SGHTA; CDR2 reads FQGNSA. The DNA for the CDR3 is TGTGCCGGCGGCTTAAATCAGGGAGGATTGGGCGAGCAGTACTTC. Translating gives CAGGLNQGGLGEQYF.

This clonotype has a count of ten or more. This may stem from a read error, because a much larger clone lies one nucleotide away. The chain carries TRBV12-3 or TRBV12-4 and TRBJ2-6; 7 nucleotides match TRBD1. CDR3 size: 15 residues. Here the CDR3 reads CASSRQGSGANVRTF. As DNA, the CDR3 is TGTGCCAGCAGCAGACAGGGCTCTGGGGCCAACGTCCGGACTTTC.

This clonotype appeared many times. The chain joins TRBV7-2 to TRBJ1-6; D uncertain. The length of the CDR3 is 18 residues. V lost 1 base to trimming and J lost 0 bases, with 13 bases between them. The germline V gene encodes CDR1 SGHTA and CDR2 FQGNSA. DNA for the CDR3: TGTGCCAGCAGCTTAGATCGTAGGTGGAGCTCCTATAATTCACCCCTCCACTTT. It encodes CASSLDRRWSSYNSPLHF.

In this sample, this clonotype turned up a few times. CDR3 amino acids: CASVWTPCSNQPQHF. CDR3 DNA: TGTGCCAGCGTGTGGACACCATGCAGCAATCAGCCCCAGCATTTT. The genes are TRBV6-1 and TRBJ1-5, with TRBD1 as a possible D gene (5 bases). CDR3 length equals 15 residues. V was pared by 8 bases and J by 1 base, with 15 bases between. The germline CDR1 and CDR2 sequences are MNHNS and SASEGT.

Many counts were recorded for this clonotype. The chain couples TRBV29-1 to TRBJ1-2; D ambiguous. The V and J ends lost 4 bases and 8 bases respectively, with 14 bases between them. Germline CDR1 and CDR2: SQVTM and ANQGSEA. This CDR3 region has 12 residues. The DNA of the CDR3 is TGCAGCGTTGGGTATGGCCCGGGGGGCTACACCTTC. Amino acid sequence: CSVGYGPGGYTF.

Worth noting for this clonotype: This may arise from a read error, as a much more abundant clone is one base away. Since the CDR3 does not end with the conserved phenylalanine or tryptophan, this likely comes from a read error. The chain uses TRBV6-2 or TRBV6-3 and TRBJ2-1; the match to TRBD1 covers 8 bases. The CDR3 has 15 amino acids. From germline, CDR1 is MNHEY and CDR2 SVGEGT. The ends lost 6 bases at V and 6 bases at J; junction bases unmatched: 10. The CDR3 loop reads CASRVTGGRGNEQFS. The CDR3 DNA sequence: TGTGCCAGCAGGGTAACAGGGGGAAGAGGCAATGAGCAGTTCTCC.

Written as DNA, the CDR3 is TGTGCCAGCGGGACCCGGGCAAATCAGCCCCAGCATTTT. Translated, it gives CASGTRANQPQHF. This chain links TRBV6-2 or TRBV6-3 with TRBJ1-5; weak D call: TRBD1 (5 bases). Germline-derived CDR1 and CDR2 are MNHEY and SVGEGT. This CDR3 comprises 13 residues. The ends were cut back, 8 bases at V and 4 bases at J, with 12 bases in the middle.

This clonotype was recorded at least ten times. This CDR3 is CASSDPGGASETQYF. DNA for the CDR3: TGTGCCAGCAGTGATCCCGGGGGGGCCTCGGAGACCCAGTACTTC. V gene TRBV6-6 combines with J gene TRBJ2-5, with 8 bases lining up with TRBD2. There are 15 residues in the CDR3. V was pared by 5 bases and J by 5 bases, with 10 bases of the junction left unmatched. Germline CDR1 is MNHNY and CDR2 is SVGAGI (reference sequence).

This clonotype was seen ten or more times. The chain couples TRBV3-1 to TRBJ2-5; a weak D match, TRBD2 (6 bases). The CDR3 is made up of 13 amino acids. Germline assignment: CDR1 LGHDT and CDR2 YNNKEL (reference sequence). Trimming removed 7 bases from V and 2 bases from J, with 11 bases in between. The CDR3 sequence is CASNRREQETQYF. CDR3 bases: TGTGCCAGCAACAGGCGGGAACAAGAGACCCAGTACTTC.

This CDR3 reads CASSPTGGQGLTSGGDNEQFF. The DNA of the CDR3 is TGCGCCAGCAGCCCTACTGGGGGACAGGGTCTAACTAGCGGGGGGGACAATGAGCAGTTCTTC. J is TRBJ2-1 and V is TRBV4-1, with 13 bases that match TRBD2. This CDR3 is 21 amino acids long. Germline V gives CDR1 MGHRA, CDR2 YSYEKL. V shed 4 bases, J shed 5 bases, and the junction held 20 bases outside the gene matches.